This is a list of T cell receptor beta chains from one sample in a study of blood T cell repertoires in COVID-19. Data came from immunoSEQ multiplex PCR; TCRdb stores just in-frame clones and leaves some out. The data hold about 200,000 clones, with roughly nine tenths observed a single time. The source material was PBMCs or T cells enriched from blood (not recorded which). These TCRs come from a woman aged 18 to 35 who had recovered from COVID-19. Each CDR3 is given with its conserved first and last residue. The D gene is left open where the match is weak.

j_call | d_call | v_call | cdr3_aa
TRBJ2-7 | TRBD1 | TRBV25-1 | CATMTGGGVYEQYF
TRBJ1-4 | NA | TRBV12-3/TRBV12-4 | CASSFNRDEKLFF
TRBJ1-1 | TRBD1 | TRBV28 | CASSLFRQGPEAFF
TRBJ1-2 | TRBD1 | TRBV28 | CASSLFRDSGALGYGYTF
TRBJ1-2 | TRBD1 | TRBV5-1 | CASSPPGQGARSVF
TRBJ1-2 | NA | TRBV4-2 | CASSQEAGRNYGYTF
TRBJ1-3 | NA | TRBV10-3 | CAISSGGYSGNTIYF
TRBJ2-1 | TRBD2 | TRBV10-3 | CAISESGLGLAGYNEQFF
TRBJ1-2 | NA | TRBV27 | CASSLDPDSGYTF
TRBJ1-2 | TRBD1 | TRBV18 | CASSPGQGAQRGSNYGYTF
TRBJ1-3 | NA | TRBV28 | CASSLLIGAGNTIYF
TRBJ1-4 | TRBD1 | TRBV7-9 | CASSSSRDRDVGNEKLFF
TRBJ1-1 | NA | TRBV25-1 | CASSALMNTEAFF
TRBJ2-7 | NA | TRBV28 | CASSSQGSDEQYF
TRBJ1-1 | NA | TRBV4-2 | CASSQGREVPTEAFF
TRBJ2-1 | NA | TRBV25-1 | CASSGDSSYNEQFF
TRBJ1-5 | TRBD1 | TRBV27 | CAINAPGQGDQPQHF
TRBJ1-5 | TRBD1 | TRBV11-1 | CASSSGTGNNQPQHF
TRBJ2-7 | NA | TRBV27 | CASSSGVAYEQYF
TRBJ1-2 | NA | TRBV18 | CASSGGNYGYTF
TRBJ2-1 | TRBD2 | TRBV5-1 | CASTSGTYDEQFF
TRBJ2-4 | NA | TRBV11-2 | CASSLWANNIQYF
TRBJ1-2 | NA | TRBV7-9 | CASSLPARPEGYTF
TRBJ1-1 | TRBD1 | TRBV12-3/TRBV12-4 | CAIYPDREAFF
TRBJ1-2 | NA | TRBV21-1 | CAIRTGKNYGYTF
TRBJ2-7 | TRBD1 | TRBV10-3 | CAISESTGTGTQGYF
TRBJ1-2 | TRBD1 | TRBV4-2 | CASSQVLDRVNGYTF
TRBJ1-1 | NA | TRBV6-5 | CASTKGLNTEAFF
TRBJ1-2 | NA | TRBV20-1 | CSARLDYGYTF
TRBJ1-5 | TRBD1 | TRBV13 | CASSLEGARRSNQPQHF
TRBJ2-2 | NA | TRBV5-1 | CASSPMGHTRELFF
TRBJ1-5 | NA | TRBV2 | CASSEVFGGGSQPQHF
TRBJ1-1 | TRBD1 | TRBV19 | CATLGQGLLNTEAFF
TRBJ2-2 | TRBD1 | TRBV5-6 | CASSDRRTGGAVGELFF
TRBJ2-7 | NA | TRBV2 | CASRVRDFTPYEQYF
TRBJ2-7 | NA | TRBV6-5 | CASSAGTSTVEQYF
TRBJ1-1 | TRBD1 | TRBV5-1 | CASSLAGGQGAKAFF
TRBJ2-2 | TRBD1 | TRBV30 | CAWSRGQGFTGELFF
TRBJ2-1 | NA | TRBV10-3 | CAIKRGGTYNEQFF
TRBJ2-2 | NA | TRBV7-9 | CASSSPGSPGELFF
TRBJ2-7 | NA | TRBV10-3 | CATTGRDYEQYF